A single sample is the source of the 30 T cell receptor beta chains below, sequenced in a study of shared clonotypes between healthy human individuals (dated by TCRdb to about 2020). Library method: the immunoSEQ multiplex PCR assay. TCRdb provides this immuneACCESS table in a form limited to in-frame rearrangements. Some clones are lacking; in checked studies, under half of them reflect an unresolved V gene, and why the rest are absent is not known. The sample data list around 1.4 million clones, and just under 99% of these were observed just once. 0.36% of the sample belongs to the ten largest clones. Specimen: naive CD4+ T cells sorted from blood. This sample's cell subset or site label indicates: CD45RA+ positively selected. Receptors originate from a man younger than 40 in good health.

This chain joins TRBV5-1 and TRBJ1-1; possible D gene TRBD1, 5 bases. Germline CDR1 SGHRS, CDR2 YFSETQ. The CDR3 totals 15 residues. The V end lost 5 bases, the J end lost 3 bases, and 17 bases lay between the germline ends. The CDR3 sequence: CASSSWRGVDTEAFF. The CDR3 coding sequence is TGCGCCAGCAGTTCTTGGCGGGGGGTTGACACTGAAGCTTTCTTT.

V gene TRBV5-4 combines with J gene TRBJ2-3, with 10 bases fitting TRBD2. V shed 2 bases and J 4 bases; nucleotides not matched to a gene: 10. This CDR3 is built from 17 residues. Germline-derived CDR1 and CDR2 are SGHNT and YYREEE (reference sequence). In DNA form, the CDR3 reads TGTGCCAGCAGCTTTCCGTCAATAGCGGGAGGCTCAGATACGCAGTATTTT. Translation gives CASSFPSIAGGSDTQYF.

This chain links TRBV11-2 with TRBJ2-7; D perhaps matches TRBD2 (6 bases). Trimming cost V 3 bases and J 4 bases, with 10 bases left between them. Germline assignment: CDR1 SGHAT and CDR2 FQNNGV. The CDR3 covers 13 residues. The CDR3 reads CASSLPGVYEQYF. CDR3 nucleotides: TGTGCCAGCAGCTTGCCGGGAGTTTACGAGCAGTACTTC.

The CDR3 sequence: CASRYTGAAHYEQYF. DNA of the CDR3: TGCGCCAGCCGCTACACCGGGGCGGCTCACTACGAGCAGTACTTC. This chain joins TRBV5-1 and TRBJ2-7; D tentatively reads TRBD1 or TRBD2 (5 bases each). Germline V gene data show CDR1 as SGHRS and CDR2 as YFSETQ. Trimming pared 7 bases from V and 3 bases from J, leaving 20 bases between. The CDR3 spans 15 residues.

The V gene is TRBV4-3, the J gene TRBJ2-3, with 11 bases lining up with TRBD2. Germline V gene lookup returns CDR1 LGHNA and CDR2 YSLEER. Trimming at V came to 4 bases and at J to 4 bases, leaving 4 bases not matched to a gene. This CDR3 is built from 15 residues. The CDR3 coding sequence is TGCGCCAGCAGCCGGTTAGCGGGAGGGGCAGATACGCAGTATTTT. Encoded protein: CASSRLAGGADTQYF.

The CDR3: CASSRLSGSWDEQFF. CDR3 DNA sequence: TGTGCCAGCTCACGCCTCAGCGGGAGTTGGGATGAGCAGTTCTTC. The chain has TRBV18 and TRBJ2-1, with 8 positions matching TRBD2. CDR1 is KGHSH, CDR2 LQKENI, per germline. CDR3 length: 15 amino acids. The ends lost 4 bases at V and 8 bases at J; junction bases unmatched: 10.

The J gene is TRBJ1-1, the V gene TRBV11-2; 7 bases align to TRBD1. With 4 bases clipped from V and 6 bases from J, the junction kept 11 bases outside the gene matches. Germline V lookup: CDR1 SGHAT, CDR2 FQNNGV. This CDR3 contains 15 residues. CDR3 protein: CASSSKTGFSSEAFF. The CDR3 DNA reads TGTGCCAGCAGCTCGAAGACAGGGTTTTCGTCTGAAGCTTTCTTT.

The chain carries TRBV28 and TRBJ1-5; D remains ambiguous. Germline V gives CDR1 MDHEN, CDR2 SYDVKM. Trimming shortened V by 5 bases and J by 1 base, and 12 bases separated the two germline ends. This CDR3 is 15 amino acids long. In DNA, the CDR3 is TGTGCCAGCAGTCCCCGAGGAGGGAGCAATCAGCCCCAGCATTTT. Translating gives CASSPRGGSNQPQHF. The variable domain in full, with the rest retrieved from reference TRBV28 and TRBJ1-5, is DVKVTQSSRYLVKRTGEKVFLECVQDMDHENMFWYRQDPGLGLRLIYFSYDVKMKEKGDIPEGYSVSREKKERFSLILESASTNQTSMYLCASSPRGGSNQPQHFGDGTRLSIL.

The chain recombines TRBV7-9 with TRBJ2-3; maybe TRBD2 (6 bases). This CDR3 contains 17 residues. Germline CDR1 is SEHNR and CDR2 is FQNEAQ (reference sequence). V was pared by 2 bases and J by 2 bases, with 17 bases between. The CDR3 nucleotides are TGTGCCAGCAGCTTATTACCCTCGGGACTTGCCACAGATACGCAGTATTTT. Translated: CASSLLPSGLATDTQYF.

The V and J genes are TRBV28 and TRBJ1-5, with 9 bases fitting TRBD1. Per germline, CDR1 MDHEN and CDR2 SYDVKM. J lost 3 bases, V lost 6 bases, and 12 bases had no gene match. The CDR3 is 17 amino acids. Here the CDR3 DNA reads TGTGCCAGCAGATCCGGGACAGGGTTGAGGCACAATCAGCCCCAGCATTTT. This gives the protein CASRSGTGLRHNQPQHF.

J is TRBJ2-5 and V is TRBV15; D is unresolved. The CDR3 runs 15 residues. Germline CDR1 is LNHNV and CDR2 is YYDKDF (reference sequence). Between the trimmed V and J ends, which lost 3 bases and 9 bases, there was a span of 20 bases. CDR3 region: CATSRPRGQPMAQYF. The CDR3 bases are TGTGCCACCAGCAGGCCCAGAGGCCAGCCCATGGCCCAGTACTTC.

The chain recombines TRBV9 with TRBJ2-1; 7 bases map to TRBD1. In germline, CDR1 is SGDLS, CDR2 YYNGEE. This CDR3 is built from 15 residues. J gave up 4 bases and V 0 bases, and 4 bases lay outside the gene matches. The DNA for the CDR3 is TGTGCCAGCAGCGTAGACGGACAGGCGTACAATGAGCAGTTCTTC. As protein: CASSVDGQAYNEQFF.

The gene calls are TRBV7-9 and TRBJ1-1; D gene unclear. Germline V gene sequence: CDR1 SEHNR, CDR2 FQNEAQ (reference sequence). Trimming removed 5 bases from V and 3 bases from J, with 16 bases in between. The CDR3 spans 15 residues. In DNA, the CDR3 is TGTGCCAGCAGCCCTATGTTCGGGGTGCACACTGAAGCTTTCTTT. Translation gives CASSPMFGVHTEAFF.

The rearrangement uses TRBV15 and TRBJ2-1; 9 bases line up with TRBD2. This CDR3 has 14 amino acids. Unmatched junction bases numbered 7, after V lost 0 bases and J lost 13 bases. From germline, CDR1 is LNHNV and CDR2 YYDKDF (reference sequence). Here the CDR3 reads CATSRDGREGQQFF. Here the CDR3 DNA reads TGTGCCACCAGCAGAGATGGGCGGGAGGGCCAACAGTTCTTC.

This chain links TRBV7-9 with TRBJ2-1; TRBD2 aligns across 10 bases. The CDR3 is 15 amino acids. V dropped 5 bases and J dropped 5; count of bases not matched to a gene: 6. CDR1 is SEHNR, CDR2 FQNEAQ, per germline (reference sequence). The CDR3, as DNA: TGTGCCAGCAGCCCCGCCAGCGGGAGGGACAATGAGCAGTTCTTC. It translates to CASSPASGRDNEQFF.

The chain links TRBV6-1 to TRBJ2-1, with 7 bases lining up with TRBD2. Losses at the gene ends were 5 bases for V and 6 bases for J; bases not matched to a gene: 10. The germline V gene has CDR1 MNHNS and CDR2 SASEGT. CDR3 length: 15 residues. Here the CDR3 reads CASSLLAANLNEQFF. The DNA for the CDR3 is TGTGCCAGCAGTCTTCTAGCGGCGAATCTCAATGAGCAGTTCTTC.

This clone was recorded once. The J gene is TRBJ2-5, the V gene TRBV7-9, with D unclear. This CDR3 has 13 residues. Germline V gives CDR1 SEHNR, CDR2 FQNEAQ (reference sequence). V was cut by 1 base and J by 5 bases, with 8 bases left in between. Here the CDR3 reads CASSLGPGETQYF. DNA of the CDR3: TGTGCCAGCAGCTTAGGTCCCGGTGAGACCCAGTACTTC.

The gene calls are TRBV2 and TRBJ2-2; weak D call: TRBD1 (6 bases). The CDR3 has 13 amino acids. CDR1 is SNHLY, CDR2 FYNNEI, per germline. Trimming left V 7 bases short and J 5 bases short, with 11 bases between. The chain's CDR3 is CASTSQGTGELFF. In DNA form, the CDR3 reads TGTGCCAGCACCTCCCAGGGGACCGGGGAGCTGTTTTTT.

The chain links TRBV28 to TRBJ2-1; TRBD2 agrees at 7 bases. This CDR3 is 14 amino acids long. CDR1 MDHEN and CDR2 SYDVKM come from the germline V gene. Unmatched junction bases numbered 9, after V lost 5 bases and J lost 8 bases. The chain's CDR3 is CASSISGFEYEQFF. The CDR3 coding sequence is TGTGCCAGCAGTATTAGCGGGTTTGAATATGAGCAGTTCTTC. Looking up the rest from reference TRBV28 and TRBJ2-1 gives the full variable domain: DVKVTQSSRYLVKRTGEKVFLECVQDMDHENMFWYRQDPGLGLRLIYFSYDVKMKEKGDIPEGYSVSREKKERFSLILESASTNQTSMYLCASSISGFEYEQFFGPGTRLTVL.

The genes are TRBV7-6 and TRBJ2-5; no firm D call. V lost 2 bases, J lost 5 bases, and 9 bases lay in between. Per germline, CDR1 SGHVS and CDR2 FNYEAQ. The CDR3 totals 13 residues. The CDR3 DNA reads TGTGCCAGCAGCTTATTTAAGTGGGAGACCCAGTACTTC. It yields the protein CASSLFKWETQYF.

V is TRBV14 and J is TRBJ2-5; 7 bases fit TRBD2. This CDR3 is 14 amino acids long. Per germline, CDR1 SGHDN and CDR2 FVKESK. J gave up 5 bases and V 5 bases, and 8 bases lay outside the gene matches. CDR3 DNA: TGTGCCAGCAGCATGGGAGGGCCGCCGGAGACCCAGTACTTC. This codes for CASSMGGPPETQYF. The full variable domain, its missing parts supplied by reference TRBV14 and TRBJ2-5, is EAGVTQFPSHSVIEKGQTVTLRCDPISGHDNLYWYRRVMGKEIKFLLHFVKESKQDESGMPNNRFLAERTGGTYSTLKVQPAELEDSGVYFCASSMGGPPETQYFGPGTRLLVL.

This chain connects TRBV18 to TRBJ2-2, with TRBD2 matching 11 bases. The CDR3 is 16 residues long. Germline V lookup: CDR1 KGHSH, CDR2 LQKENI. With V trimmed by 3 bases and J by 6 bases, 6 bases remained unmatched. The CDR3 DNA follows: TGTGCCAGCTCACCCGCGACTAGCGGGACCGCCGGGGAGCTGTTTTTT. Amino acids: CASSPATSGTAGELFF.

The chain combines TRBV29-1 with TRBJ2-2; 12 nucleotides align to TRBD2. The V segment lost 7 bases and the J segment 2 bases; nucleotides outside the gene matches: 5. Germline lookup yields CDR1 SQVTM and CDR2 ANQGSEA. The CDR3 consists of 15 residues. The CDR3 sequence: CSGAGLAGNTGELFF. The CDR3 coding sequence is TGCAGCGGTGCAGGACTAGCGGGAAACACCGGGGAGCTGTTTTTT.

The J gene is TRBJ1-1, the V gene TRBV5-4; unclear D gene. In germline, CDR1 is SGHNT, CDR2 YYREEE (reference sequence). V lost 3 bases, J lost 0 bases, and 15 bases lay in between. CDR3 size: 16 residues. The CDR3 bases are TGTGCCAGCAGCTCCGGACTGGGTCCGATGAACACTGAAGCTTTCTTT. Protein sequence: CASSSGLGPMNTEAFF.

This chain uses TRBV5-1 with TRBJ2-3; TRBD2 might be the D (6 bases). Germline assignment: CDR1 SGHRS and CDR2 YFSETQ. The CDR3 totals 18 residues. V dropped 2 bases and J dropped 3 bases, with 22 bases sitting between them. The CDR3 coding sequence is TGCGCCAGCAGCTTCCGGGGGTTAACGCGAGCGAGTACAGATACGCAGTATTTT. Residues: CASSFRGLTRASTDTQYF.

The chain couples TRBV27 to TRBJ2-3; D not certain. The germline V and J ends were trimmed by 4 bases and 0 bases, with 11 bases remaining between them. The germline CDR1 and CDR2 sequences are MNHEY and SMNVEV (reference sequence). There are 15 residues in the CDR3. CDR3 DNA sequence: TGTGCCAGCAGTTATAAGAGCCCTAGCACAGATACGCAGTATTTT. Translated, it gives CASSYKSPSTDTQYF.

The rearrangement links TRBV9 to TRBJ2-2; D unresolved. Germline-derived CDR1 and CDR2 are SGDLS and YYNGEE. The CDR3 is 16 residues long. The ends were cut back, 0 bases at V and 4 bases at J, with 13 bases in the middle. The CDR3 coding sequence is TGTGCCAGCAGCGTAGATTCTGACCTGGTCACCGGGGAGCTGTTTTTT. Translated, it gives CASSVDSDLVTGELFF.

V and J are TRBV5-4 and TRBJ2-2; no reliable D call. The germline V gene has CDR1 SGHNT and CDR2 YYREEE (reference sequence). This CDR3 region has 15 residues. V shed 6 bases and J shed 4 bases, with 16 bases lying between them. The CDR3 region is CASKFGSRGTGELFF. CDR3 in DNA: TGTGCCAGCAAATTCGGTTCTCGCGGCACCGGGGAGCTGTTTTTT. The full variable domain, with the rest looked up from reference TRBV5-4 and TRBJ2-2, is ETGVTQSPTHLIKTRGQQVTLRCSSQSGHNTVSWYQQALGQGPQFIFQYYREEENGRGNFPPRFSGLQFPNYSSELNVNALELDDSALYLCASKFGSRGTGELFFGEGSRLTVL.

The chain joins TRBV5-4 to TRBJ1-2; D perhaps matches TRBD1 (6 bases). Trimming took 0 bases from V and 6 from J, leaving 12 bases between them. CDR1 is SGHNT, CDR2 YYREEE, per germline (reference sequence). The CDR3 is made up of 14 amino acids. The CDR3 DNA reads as TGTGCCAGCAGCTTGGTGCTAAGGGGGGATGGCTACACCTTC. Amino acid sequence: CASSLVLRGDGYTF.

This chain's CDR3 is CARGQGREIDNYEQYF. CDR3 sequence (DNA): TGTGCCAGGGGGCAGGGCCGGGAAATCGATAATTACGAGCAGTACTTC. The chain is built from TRBV6-4 and TRBJ2-7, with D perhaps assigned TRBD1 or TRBD2 (5 bases each). Trimming took 9 bases from V and 4 from J, leaving 25 bases between them. The CDR3 has 16 amino acids. Germline CDR1 reads MRHNA; CDR2 reads SNTAGT.